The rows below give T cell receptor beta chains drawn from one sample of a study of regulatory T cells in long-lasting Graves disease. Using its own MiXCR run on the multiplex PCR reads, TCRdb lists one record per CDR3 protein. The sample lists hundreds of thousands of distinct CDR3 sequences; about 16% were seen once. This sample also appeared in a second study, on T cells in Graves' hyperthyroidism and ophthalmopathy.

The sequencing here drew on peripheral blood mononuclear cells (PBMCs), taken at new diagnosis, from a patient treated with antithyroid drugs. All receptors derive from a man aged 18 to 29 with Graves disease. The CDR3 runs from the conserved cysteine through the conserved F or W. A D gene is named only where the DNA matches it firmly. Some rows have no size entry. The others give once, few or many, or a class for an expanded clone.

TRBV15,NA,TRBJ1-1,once,CATSSRTVGDTEAFF,TGTGCCACCAGCAGCCGGACAGTCGGGGACACTGAAGCTTTCTTT
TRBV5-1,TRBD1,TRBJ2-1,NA,CASSLYRGAGGYNEQFF,TGCGCCAGCAGCTTGTACAGGGGGGCAGGGGGCTACAATGAGCAGTTCTTC
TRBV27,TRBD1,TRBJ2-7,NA,CASSWVIQGAYEQYF,TGTGCCAGCAGTTGGGTAATACAGGGGGCCTACGAGCAGTACTTC
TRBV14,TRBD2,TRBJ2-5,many,CASSQELAGVETQYF,TGTGCCAGCAGCCAAGAACTAGCGGGAGTGGAGACCCAGTACTTC
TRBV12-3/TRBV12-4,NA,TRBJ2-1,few,CASTNSNEQFF,TGTGCCAGCACCAATTCTAATGAGCAGTTCTTC
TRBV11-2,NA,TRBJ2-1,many,CASSPIPGSYNEQFF,TGTGCCAGCAGCCCGATACCCGGCTCCTACAATGAGCAGTTCTTC
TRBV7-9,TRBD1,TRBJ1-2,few,CASNRQGGEGYTF,TGTGCCAGCAACAGACAGGGGGGAGAAGGCTACACCTTC
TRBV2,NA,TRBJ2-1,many,CASSEGQRPYNEQFF,TGTGCCAGCAGTGAAGGCCAGCGACCCTACAATGAGCAGTTCTTC
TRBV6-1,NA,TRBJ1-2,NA,CASSEAHGSMRYTF,TGTGCCAGCAGTGAAGCGCATGGTAGTATGCGCTACACCTTC
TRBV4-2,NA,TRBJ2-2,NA,CASSALMNTGELFF,TGTGCCAGCAGCGCCCTTATGAACACCGGGGAGCTGTTTTTT
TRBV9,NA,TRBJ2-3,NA,CASSIRPPPDTQYF,TGTGCCAGCAGCATCCGGCCCCCCCCAGATACGCAGTATTTT
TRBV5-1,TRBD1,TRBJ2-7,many,CASSSRTGLYEQYF,TGCGCCAGCAGCTCGAGGACAGGGCTTTACGAGCAGTACTTC
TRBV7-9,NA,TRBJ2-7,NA,CASSLIGEGAYEQYF,TGTGCCAGCAGCTTAATCGGGGAGGGGGCCTACGAGCAGTACTTC
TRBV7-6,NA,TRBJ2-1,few,CASSLARNSNEQFF,TGTGCCAGCAGCTTAGCGAGGAATTCCAATGAGCAGTTCTTC
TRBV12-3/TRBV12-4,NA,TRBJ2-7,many,CASLGSGPLEQYF,TGTGCCAGCCTGGGTAGCGGACCTCTAGAGCAGTACTTC
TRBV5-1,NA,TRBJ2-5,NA,CASSFYQGKEETQYF,TGCGCCAGCAGCTTTTATCAGGGGAAAGAAGAGACCCAGTACTTC
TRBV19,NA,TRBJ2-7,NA,CASSEIPSSYEQYF,TGTGCCAGTAGTGAGATCCCTTCTTCCTACGAGCAGTACTTC
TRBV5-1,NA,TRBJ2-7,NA,CASSYLRAERIEQYF,TGCGCCAGCAGCTACCTCCGGGCCGAGAGAATCGAGCAGTACTTC
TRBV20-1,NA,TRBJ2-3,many,CSFVRGGRVTDTQYF,TGCAGTTTCGTAAGAGGGGGGCGGGTCACAGATACGCAGTATTTT
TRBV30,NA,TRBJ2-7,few,CAWKGLGIVGEQYF,TGTGCCTGGAAAGGTCTTGGGATAGTCGGCGAGCAGTACTTC
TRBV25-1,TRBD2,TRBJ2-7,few,CASAPAGVVYEQYF,TGTGCCAGCGCCCCAGCGGGGGTAGTTTACGAGCAGTACTTC
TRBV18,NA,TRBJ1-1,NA,CASSPPRAGYMTEAFF,TGTGCCAGCTCACCACCGAGGGCTGGGTACATGACTGAAGCTTTCTTT
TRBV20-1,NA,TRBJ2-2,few,CSAAQLTWDTGELFF,TGCAGTGCTGCCCAACTGACATGGGACACCGGGGAGCTGTTTTTT
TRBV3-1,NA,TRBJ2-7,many,CASSHLLRGRASYEQYF,TGTGCCAGCAGCCACCTACTAAGGGGGAGGGCGTCCTACGAGCAGTACTTC
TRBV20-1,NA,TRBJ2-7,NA,CSARVQGLYEQYF,TGCAGTGCTAGAGTTCAGGGGCTTTACGAGCAGTACTTC
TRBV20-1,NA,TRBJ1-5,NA,CSAVGGGGIGQPQHF,TGCAGTGCCGTAGGGGGAGGGGGTATCGGGCAGCCCCAGCATTTT
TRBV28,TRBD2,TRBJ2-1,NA,CASSQKLAGAYNEQFF,TGTGCCAGCAGTCAAAAACTAGCGGGAGCCTACAATGAGCAGTTCTTC
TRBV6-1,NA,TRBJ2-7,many,CASSGLGIYEQYF,TGTGCCAGCAGTGGACTAGGGATATACGAGCAGTACTTC
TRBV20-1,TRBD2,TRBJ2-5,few,CSARVRAGEGETQYF,TGCAGTGCTAGAGTCCGGGCGGGAGAAGGAGAGACCCAGTACTTC
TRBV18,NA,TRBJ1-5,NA,CASSPTSVEPQHF,TGTGCCAGCTCACCCACCAGTGTCGAACCCCAGCATTTT
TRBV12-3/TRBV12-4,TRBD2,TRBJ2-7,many,CASSLGLADSYEQYF,TGTGCCAGCAGCCTGGGACTAGCGGACTCCTACGAGCAGTACTTC
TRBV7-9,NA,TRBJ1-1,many,CASSSYRAPNTEAFF,TGTGCCAGCAGCTCATACAGGGCCCCGAACACTGAAGCTTTCTTT
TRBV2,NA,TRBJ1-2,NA,CATLKQLGPLGYTF,TGTGCCACCCTGAAACAGCTTGGGCCCCTTGGCTACACCTTC
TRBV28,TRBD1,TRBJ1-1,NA,CASTPGGRDTEAFF,TGTGCCAGCACCCCAGGGGGAAGGGACACTGAAGCTTTCTTT
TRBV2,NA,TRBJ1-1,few,CASSDGEAFF,TGTGCCAGCAGTGATGGTGAAGCTTTCTTT
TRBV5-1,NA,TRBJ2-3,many,CASSLGQFNTDTQYF,TGCGCCAGCAGCTTGGGACAGTTCAACACAGATACGCAGTATTTT
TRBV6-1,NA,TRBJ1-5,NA,CASSESSRGRHQPQHF,TGTGCCAGCAGTGAATCGTCCAGGGGAAGGCATCAGCCCCAGCATTTT
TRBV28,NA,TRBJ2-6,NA,CASSLQELFSGANVLTF,TGTGCCAGCAGTTTACAGGAGCTATTCTCTGGGGCCAACGTCCTGACTTTC
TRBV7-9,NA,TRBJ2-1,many,CASSPRTTPGNEQFF,TGTGCCAGCAGCCCCCGGACCACCCCCGGCAATGAGCAGTTCTTC
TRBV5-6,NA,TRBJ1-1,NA,CASSSSGFSAFF,TGTGCCAGCAGCTCCTCAGGGTTTTCGGCTTTCTTT
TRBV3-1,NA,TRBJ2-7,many,CASSQDRSREQYF,TGTGCCAGCAGCCAAGATAGGAGCAGAGAGCAGTACTTC
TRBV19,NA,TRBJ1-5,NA,CASISVGTDSNQPQHF,TGTGCCAGTATTTCTGTAGGGACGGATAGCAATCAGCCCCAGCATTTT
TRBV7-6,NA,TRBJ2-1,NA,CASSGRGVLNDNEQFF,TGTGCCAGCAGCGGGAGAGGGGTCCTAAATGACAATGAGCAGTTCTTC
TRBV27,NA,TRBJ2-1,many,CASSRPGPYNEQFF,TGTGCCAGCAGTAGACCGGGCCCTTACAATGAGCAGTTCTTC
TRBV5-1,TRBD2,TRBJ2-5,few,CASSFQTSGRAGETQYF,TGCGCCAGCAGCTTCCAGACTAGCGGGAGGGCAGGGGAGACCCAGTACTTC
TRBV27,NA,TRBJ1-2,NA,CASSLSGVQRNYGYTF,TGTGCCAGCAGTTTATCGGGGGTACAGAGGAACTATGGCTACACCTTC
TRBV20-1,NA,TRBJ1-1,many,CSARPGNTEAFF,TGCAGTGCACGGCCAGGAAACACTGAAGCTTTCTTT
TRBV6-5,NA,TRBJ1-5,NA,CASSFPGSLKRDQPQHF,TGTGCCAGCAGTTTTCCCGGGTCCCTTAAGCGGGATCAGCCCCAGCATTTT
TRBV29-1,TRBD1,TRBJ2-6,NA,CSPTHRDRGSDSDSSGANVLTF,TGCAGCCCAACCCACAGGGACAGGGGTTCCGATTCTGACTCTTCCGGGGCCAACGTCCTGACTTTC
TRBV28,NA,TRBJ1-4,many,CASNLKMEKLFF,TGTGCCAGCAATTTAAAGATGGAAAAACTGTTTTTT
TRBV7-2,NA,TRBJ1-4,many,CASSLRLGSSGEKLFF,TGTGCCAGCAGCTTAAGGTTAGGGTCCAGTGGTGAAAAACTGTTTTTT
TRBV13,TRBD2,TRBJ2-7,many,CASGTSGRYEQYF,TGTGCCAGCGGGACTAGCGGGAGGTACGAGCAGTACTTC